These 8 T cell receptor beta chains were sequenced from one sample in a study of blood T cells in healthy people across ages. A sample-barcoded 5' primer and a J-beta primer mix were used in a second PCR of roughly 6 to 12 cycles. Using its own MiXCR run on the 5' RACE reads, TCRdb lists one record per CDR3 protein. The sample lists hundreds of thousands of distinct CDR3 sequences, around 38% seen once, with approximately 31% in the top ten. The sequencing input was blood. These receptors were taken from a man aged 80 or over in good health.

This clonotype showed up just a few times. The junction departs from the called germline gene at one end, perhaps through a read error. The chain employs TRBV20-1 and TRBJ2-5; tentative D call: TRBD2 (6 bases). The CDR3 is 14 residues long. Germline CDR1 is DFQATT and CDR2 is SNEGSKA (reference sequence). The CDR3 sequence is CSAAGGVNHETQYF. The CDR3 DNA reads TGCAGTGCAGCTGGAGGGGTCAACCATGAGACCCAGTACTTC.

This clonotype was counted many times. The gene calls are TRBV28 and TRBJ2-2, with no clear D. The CDR3 is made up of 14 amino acids. Trimming shortened V by 2 bases and J by 1 base, and 5 bases separated the two germline ends. CDR1 and CDR2 (germline): MDHEN, SYDVKM. Here the CDR3 DNA reads TGTGCCAGCAGTTTAGGGAAGAACACCGGGGAGCTGTTTTTT. It specifies CASSLGKNTGELFF.

About this clonotype: Being one base from a much bigger clone, this may be a read error. The chain is built from TRBV30 and TRBJ2-4; tentative D call: TRBD1 (6 bases). The DNA end is a closer match to TRBJ2-7, so the J assignment may be wrong. This CDR3 is built from 12 residues. Germline CDR1 and CDR2: GTSNPN and SVGIG (reference sequence). CDR3 protein: CAWRGQHYEQYF. The DNA for the CDR3 is TGTGCCTGGAGAGGACAGCACTACGAGCAGTACTTC.

This clonotype was detected only a few times. The chain carries TRBV20-1 and TRBJ2-7; 8 nucleotides align to TRBD2. Germline values: CDR1 DFQATT, CDR2 SNEGSKA (reference sequence). CDR3 length: 14 amino acids. V lost 5 bases and J lost 2; bases outside the gene matches: 8. CDR3 protein: CSAPGLVKTYEQYF. The CDR3 nucleotides read TGCAGTGCTCCGGGACTAGTTAAAACCTACGAGCAGTACTTC.

This clonotype has a count of ten or more. The V gene is TRBV4-1, the J gene TRBJ2-7, with 8 nucleotides matching TRBD1. The V gene's germline CDR1 is MGHRA and CDR2 YSYEKL. Germline trimming cut 2 bases from V and 3 bases from J; bases unmatched to any gene: 12. The length of the CDR3 is 17 residues. The CDR3, as DNA: TGCGCCAGCAGCCAAAAGATCCCCGGACAGGGCAACTACGAGCAGTACTTC. Translating gives CASSQKIPGQGNYEQYF.

CDR3 sequence reads: CSAQQGGANRNQPQHF. The CDR3 region has the DNA TGCAGTGCACAACAAGGGGGCGCGAATCGCAATCAGCCCCAGCATTTT. J is TRBJ1-5 and V is TRBV20-1; 7 bases fit TRBD1. The CDR3 is 16 amino acids. Germline V gene data show CDR1 as DFQATT and CDR2 as SNEGSKA (reference sequence). With 6 bases clipped from V and 2 bases from J, the junction kept 13 bases outside the gene matches.

The chain recombines TRBV7-2 with TRBJ2-5, with 7 bases matching TRBD1. The CDR3 totals 16 residues. J was trimmed by 2 bases and V by 2 bases; bases with no gene match: 8. Germline CDR1 SGHTA, CDR2 FQGNSA. The CDR3 protein is CASSLRPRDRQETQYF. The CDR3 bases are TGTGCCAGCAGCTTAAGACCCCGGGACAGACAAGAGACCCAGTACTTC. The full variable domain, in which reference TRBV7-2 and TRBJ2-5 provide the parts outside the CDR3, is GAGVSQSPSNKVTEKGKDVELRCDPISGHTALYWYRQSLGQGLEFLIYFQGNSAPDKSGLPSDRFSAERTGGSVSTLTIQRTQQEDSAVYLCASSLRPRDRQETQYFGPGTRLLVL.

The chain recombines TRBV7-9 with TRBJ2-4; TRBD2 matches 9 bases. Germline CDR1 is SEHNR and CDR2 is FQNEAQ (reference sequence). The CDR3 extends over 14 amino acids. J was trimmed by 9 bases and V by 2 bases; bases with no gene match: 5. The CDR3 bases are TGTGCCAGCAGCTTAAGGCGGGAGGGGGCCATTCAGTACTTC. Residues: CASSLRREGAIQYF. The entire variable domain, with the rest obtained from reference TRBV7-9 and TRBJ2-4, is as follows: DTGVSQNPRHKITKRGQNVTFRCDPISEHNRLYWYRQTLGQGPEFLTYFQNEAQLEKSRLLSDRFSAERPKGSFSTLEIQRTEQGDSAMYLCASSLRREGAIQYFGAGTRLSVL.